This T cell receptor (beta chain) was recorded in a study of T cell responses to AZD1222 COVID-19 vaccine. Study-level findings and limits: Samples come after the peak T cell response, not at day 14. Breadth and depth of Spike-specific TCRs rose after two AZD1222 doses. Most donors were white British, females outnumbered males, and clonal diversity was possibly underestimated.

Profiled with immunoSEQ multiplex PCR; TCRdb holds only in-frame clones, not every one. The sample lists some 91,000 clones; about nine tenths were seen once. Of note for this clone: The antigen remains unidentified.

The CDR3 is 14 residues long. Trimming took off 6 bases at V and 2 bases at J, with 11 bases between the two ends. The germline gives CDR1 MNHEY, CDR2 SMNVEV (reference sequence). The material was peripheral blood, obtained on day 0 of AZD1222 vaccination. The sequence was collected from an adult in good health. The V call is TRBV27, the J call TRBJ2-1; D is tentatively TRBD1 or TRBD2 (5 bases each). The CDR3 spells CASSRDQPYNEQFF. In DNA form, the CDR3 reads TGTGCCAGCAGCCGGGACCAACCCTACAATGAGCAGTTCTTC.